Shown below are 18 T cell receptor beta chains from a single sample sequenced in a study of blood T cells in healthy people across ages. Primed by a sample-barcoded 5' primer and a J-beta primer mix, a second PCR proceeded for about 6 to 12 cycles. TCRdb independently ran MiXCR on the 5' RACE reads; one entry per CDR3 protein. The sample lists hundreds of thousands of distinct CDR3 sequences; around 48% were seen once. Sequenced: blood. The receptor source for this set is a woman in her sixties in good health.

The V and J genes are TRBV9 and TRBJ2-5, with 7 bases matching TRBD1. The CDR3 runs to 18 residues. The germline V gene encodes CDR1 SGDLS and CDR2 YYNGEE. After removal of 0 bases from V and 2 bases from J, the junction contained 13 bases not matched to a gene. CDR3 DNA: TGTGCCAGCAGCGTAGCTACATTGGGGACAGCGTCACAAGAGACCCAGTACTTC. Protein sequence: CASSVATLGTASQETQYF.

This clonotype was observed a handful of times. This chain joins TRBV7-6 and TRBJ2-7, with D possibly TRBD2 on 6 matching bases. The CDR3 has 15 amino acids. The V end lost 2 bases, the J end lost 2 bases, and 13 bases lay between the germline ends. The germline CDR1 and CDR2 sequences are SGHVS and FNYEAQ. CDR3 bases: TGTGCCAGCAGCTTAAGCGACCAGCGGGCCTACGAGCAGTACTTC. Its protein product is CASSLSDQRAYEQYF.

In this sample, this clonotype turned up a few times. CDR3 protein: CASSLGQAATNEKLFF. CDR3 coding DNA: TGTGCCAGCAGCCTTGGACAGGCGGCAACTAATGAAAAACTGTTTTTT. This chain joins TRBV28 and TRBJ1-4; 7 bases are shared with TRBD1. Germline CDR1 reads MDHEN; CDR2 reads SYDVKM. The length of the CDR3 is 16 residues. With V trimmed by 6 bases and J by 0 bases, 7 bases remained unmatched.

This chain uses TRBV4-3 with TRBJ1-2, with D tentatively TRBD1 (6 bases). V lost 3 bases and J lost 8, with 16 bases in between. Germline lookup yields CDR1 LGHNA and CDR2 YSLEER. The CDR3 consists of 14 residues. The CDR3 coding sequence is TGCGCCAGCAGCCAGCGTATACAGGGAAGCGGCTACACCTTC. It specifies CASSQRIQGSGYTF.

In this sample, this clonotype turned up a few times. V is TRBV10-2 and J is TRBJ2-1, with TRBD2 matching over 10 bases. V was clipped by 6 bases and J by 3 bases; unmatched bases: 11. Germline V gene sequence: CDR1 WSHSY, CDR2 SAAADI. The CDR3 length is 17 residues. Here the CDR3 reads CASRPLAGDGNYNEQFF. CDR3 sequence (DNA): TGCGCCAGCAGGCCGCTAGCGGGAGACGGCAACTACAATGAGCAGTTCTTC.

This clonotype was found a few times. The chain carries TRBV7-2 and TRBJ1-2; D unclear. Trimming left V 5 bases short and J 8 bases short, with 27 bases between. This CDR3 contains 17 residues. The germline gives CDR1 SGHTA, CDR2 FQGNSA. CDR3: CASSQALSAEHYVGYTF. The CDR3, as DNA: TGTGCCAGCAGCCAAGCTTTATCGGCCGAGCATTACGTCGGCTACACCTTC.

The chain links TRBV20-1 to TRBJ2-1; 7 bases map to TRBD2. The ends lost 4 bases at V and 0 bases at J; junction bases unmatched: 9. Germline V gene data show CDR1 as DFQATT and CDR2 as SNEGSKA (reference sequence). The CDR3 is 16 residues long. The CDR3 sequence is CSATSAWGGSYNEQFF. The CDR3 coding sequence is TGCAGTGCTACTTCCGCCTGGGGGGGCTCCTACAATGAGCAGTTCTTC.

This clonotype was seen only a few times. V gene TRBV27 combines with J gene TRBJ1-6; 9 bases are shared with TRBD1. This CDR3 is built from 13 residues. Germline CDR1 MNHEY, CDR2 SMNVEV (reference sequence). Losses at the gene ends were 6 bases for V and 11 bases for J; bases not matched to a gene: 5. CDR3 nucleotide sequence: TGTGCCAGCAGCCGGGACAGGGAGACACCCCTCCACTTT. Encoded protein: CASSRDRETPLHF.

Ten or more counts support this clonotype. The chain uses TRBV4-2 and TRBJ2-7, with TRBD1 matching over 9 bases. With V trimmed by 6 bases and J by 4 bases, 7 bases remained unmatched. Germline lookup yields CDR1 LGHNA and CDR2 YNFKEQ. The CDR3 covers 14 residues. CDR3 coding DNA: TGTGCCAGCAGTTCGACAGGGGGATTGTACGAGCAGTACTTC. Residues: CASSSTGGLYEQYF.

A word on this clonotype: This could be a read error, since a much larger clone is one nucleotide away. The V and J genes are TRBV20-1 and TRBJ2-5; 8 positions agree with TRBD1. The CDR3 consists of 14 residues. The germline gives CDR1 DFQATT, CDR2 SNEGSKA (reference sequence). Trimming at V came to 3 bases and at J to 6 bases, leaving 9 bases not matched to a gene. For the CDR3, the DNA is TGCAGTGCTAGCGAAGGGACAGGTTTAAAGACCCAGTACTTC. Its translation is CSASEGTGLKTQYF.

This chain joins TRBV20-1 and TRBJ2-1, with TRBD2 identical over 11 bases. CDR1 and CDR2 (germline): DFQATT, SNEGSKA (reference sequence). The CDR3 covers 17 residues. The V and J ends lost 3 bases and 10 bases, in that order; junction bases with no gene match: 17. The CDR3 is CSARGVGSLAGAWEQFF. CDR3 sequence (DNA): TGCAGTGCTAGGGGGGTGGGTTCACTAGCGGGAGCCTGGGAGCAGTTCTTC.

The V call is TRBV6-2 or TRBV6-3, the J call TRBJ2-7; no reliable D call. From germline, CDR1 is MNHEY and CDR2 SVGEGT. There are 14 residues in the CDR3. Trimming took off 3 bases at V and 2 bases at J, with 11 bases between the two ends. In DNA, the CDR3 is TGTGCCAGCAGTTATCGGATCGGAGCCTACGAGCAGTACTTC. It codes for CASSYRIGAYEQYF.

This clonotype was seen more than once but under ten times. The chain couples TRBV5-5 to TRBJ2-7; tentatively, D is TRBD2 (6 bases). The V gene lost 0 bases and the J gene lost 0 bases, with 10 bases spanning the gap. The CDR3 is 15 residues long. The germline V gene encodes CDR1 SGHKS and CDR2 YYEKEE (reference sequence). CDR3 nucleotide sequence: TGTGCCAGCAGCTTGGAGGTCGGGGGCTCCTACGAGCAGTACTTC. As protein: CASSLEVGGSYEQYF.

This chain joins TRBV7-3 and TRBJ1-1; possible D gene TRBD1, 6 bases. V lost 3 bases and J lost 4, with 15 bases in between. The length of the CDR3 is 15 residues. Per germline, CDR1 SGHTA and CDR2 FQGTGA. The CDR3 is CASSFTGAEGTEAFF. Here the CDR3 DNA reads TGTGCCAGCAGCTTTACGGGGGCGGAGGGCACTGAAGCTTTCTTT. The variable domain in full, with the rest retrieved from reference TRBV7-3 and TRBJ1-1, is GAGVSQTPSNKVTEKGKYVELRCDPISGHTALYWYRQSLGQGPEFLIYFQGTGAADDSGLPNDRFFAVRPEGSVSTLKIQRTERGDSAVYLCASSFTGAEGTEAFFGQGTRLTVV.

The chain employs TRBV4-2 and TRBJ2-7, with 10 bases identical to TRBD2. Germline CDR1 is LGHNA and CDR2 is YNFKEQ. V shed 0 bases, J shed 2 bases, and the junction held 4 bases outside the gene matches. The CDR3 sequence is 16 residues long. The CDR3 DNA reads TGTGCCAGCAGCCAAGAGGCAGCGGGAGGGCCCTACGAGCAGTACTTC. Its translation is CASSQEAAGGPYEQYF.

The CDR3 protein is CASSLTGRDHGYTF. CDR3 bases: TGTGCCAGCAGCCTGACGGGGAGGGACCATGGCTACACCTTC. The rearrangement links TRBV6-5 to TRBJ1-2, with D possibly matching TRBD1 (5 bases). This CDR3 is built from 14 residues. Germline lookup yields CDR1 MNHEY and CDR2 SVGAGI. V lost 6 bases to trimming and J lost 6 bases, with 17 bases between them.

The sample holds a few counts of this clonotype. This chain links TRBV20-1 with TRBJ2-7; 8 positions agree with TRBD2. The germline CDR1 and CDR2 sequences are DFQATT and SNEGSKA (reference sequence). Trimming removed 3 bases from V and 1 base from J; junction bases left unmatched: 8. CDR3 length: 15 amino acids. The CDR3 DNA is TGCAGTGCTAGCCTACAACTAGCGGTTTCCTACGAGCAGTACTTC. As protein: CSASLQLAVSYEQYF.

This clonotype was recorded a few times. The DNA for the CDR3 is TGTGCCAGCAGCTTAACCCCGGGGGCAGGATATGGCTACACCTTC. This translates into CASSLTPGAGYGYTF. This chain connects TRBV7-2 to TRBJ1-2; D possibly corresponds to TRBD1 (6 bases). Germline V gives CDR1 SGHTA, CDR2 FQGNSA. This CDR3 has 15 residues. Trimming took 2 bases from V and 5 from J, leaving 15 bases between them.